These 4 T cell receptor beta chains originate from one sample sequenced in a study of T cells expressing NK-cell markers. Using the 5' RACE reads, TCRdb records one entry per CDR3 protein without DNA. The specimen's table records 500,000 to 600,000 distinct CDR3 sequences. Sequencing input: blood T cells: a sorted CD56 or NKG2C T cell subset, CD4+ or CD8+ T cells, or bulk PBMC T cells (not recorded which). The receptors stem from a man between 18 and 29 years old in good health.

This sequence joins TRBV20-1 and TRBJ2-1; absent DNA, TCRdb's TRBD1 call cannot be checked. Germline CDR1 and CDR2: DFQATT and SNEGSKA (reference sequence). The CDR3 runs to 15 residues. The CDR3 reads CSARGPEGGPGEQFF.

The rearrangement links TRBV14 to TRBJ2-3; no DNA is available, so the TRBD2 call from TCRdb remains unchecked. The germline V gene encodes CDR1 SGHDN and CDR2 FVKESK. This CDR3 is 19 amino acids long. The CDR3 spells CASSQTGTSVPLPTDTQYF.

This rearrangement joins TRBV10-3 to TRBJ2-2; as DNA is missing, the TRBD1 call by TCRdb cannot be tested. The CDR3 is 15 residues long. The V gene's germline CDR1 is ENHRY and CDR2 SYGVKD. This CDR3 reads CAISDGAIATGELFF.

V and J are TRBV6-1 and TRBJ2-3; the D call of TRBD1 rests on TCRdb alone, since no DNA is present to check it. The CDR3 sequence is 15 residues long. CDR1 is MNHNS and CDR2 is SASEGT in the germline V gene. CDR3 amino acids: CASSLGQAASDTQYF.